This T cell receptor beta chain originates from a study of cytomegalovirus exposure and HLA in healthy donors (dated by TCRdb to the late 2010s). Describing the broader study: The 666 repertoires of the first cohort and the 95 to 150 validation repertoires were produced on the same platform, according to a later analysis. The aim of the study was to test whether cataloging public T cell receptors could identify signatures of past pathogen exposure. Besides the first cohort of more than 650 subjects, a separate validation cohort made up of around 120 different subjects was used. To predict cytomegalovirus infection status, the study combined high-throughput TCR immunosequencing, statistical association of individual TCRs with disease status, and machine learning.

According to the germline V gene, CDR1 reads SGHDT and CDR2 reads YYEEEE. The CDR3 sequence holds 14 residues, the cysteine and phenylalanine included. Only the CDR3 DNA stays, 42 bases, in frame from base 1. Trimming costs V 2 bases and J 8 bases, and their ends lie 16 bases apart. Receptor amplification or capture employed the immunoSEQ multiplex PCR assay. Per the source publication's procedure: To diagnose cytomegalovirus status from the catalog of TCR beta chain sequences, a statistical classification framework was built. TCRdb took over this immuneACCESS table, retaining in-frame rearrangements with V and J assigned. Such tables are incomplete; in checked studies, under half of the missing clones stem from an unresolved V gene, and the remainder is unexplained. For V, J and clone size, that table is used; D and trimming come from the DNA. The sample includes about 250,000 clones, with about 88% observed a single time. Jointly, the top ten make up more than 10% of the sample.

Donors formed part of the validation cohort, which comprised 120 subjects and was distinct from the first cohort of several hundred subjects. Concerning this clone: Its antigen target is currently unknown. No base qualities exist here, and no much larger clone lies one base off it.

General study outcomes and caveats: Most TCR sequences were seen in very few donors, while some public TCRs were found in many individuals. The classifier was reported to diagnose cytomegalovirus status with high specificity and sensitivity in both the original cohort and the validation cohort. The validation cohort had no HLA typing available for a later analysis, so co-occurrence within that cohort was assessed over all 120 or so repertoires. Three of the identified cytomegalovirus-associated TCR beta chains were confirmed in vitro to be specific for cytomegalovirus antigens. According to the authors, the approach could potentially be generalized to other disease states and immunological phenotypes. In a later analysis, TCRs clustered in the first cohort were found to also tend to co-occur in the roughly 120 validation repertoires, with approximately 94% of cluster scores above 0. A total of fewer than 200 TCR beta chains were listed by the study as associated with cytomegalovirus.

Specimen: PBMCs. The clonotype comes from a man younger than 35 in good health and CMV-seropositive. The V and J segments used are TRBV5-6 and TRBJ1-2; possibly the D gene is TRBD1, per 6 matching bases. CDR3 reads: CASSFPQGSRGYTF. The nucleotide sequence reads TGTGCCAGCAGCTTCCCACAGGGTAGTCGGGGCTACACCTTC. The variable domain in full, with residues beyond the CDR3 obtained from the reference TRBV5-6 and TRBJ1-2 genes, is DAGVTQSPTHLIKTRGQQVTLRCSPKSGHDTVSWYQQALGQGPQFIFQYYEEEERQRGNFPDRFSGHQFPNYSSELNVNALLLGDSALYLCASSFPQGSRGYTFGSGTRLTVV.